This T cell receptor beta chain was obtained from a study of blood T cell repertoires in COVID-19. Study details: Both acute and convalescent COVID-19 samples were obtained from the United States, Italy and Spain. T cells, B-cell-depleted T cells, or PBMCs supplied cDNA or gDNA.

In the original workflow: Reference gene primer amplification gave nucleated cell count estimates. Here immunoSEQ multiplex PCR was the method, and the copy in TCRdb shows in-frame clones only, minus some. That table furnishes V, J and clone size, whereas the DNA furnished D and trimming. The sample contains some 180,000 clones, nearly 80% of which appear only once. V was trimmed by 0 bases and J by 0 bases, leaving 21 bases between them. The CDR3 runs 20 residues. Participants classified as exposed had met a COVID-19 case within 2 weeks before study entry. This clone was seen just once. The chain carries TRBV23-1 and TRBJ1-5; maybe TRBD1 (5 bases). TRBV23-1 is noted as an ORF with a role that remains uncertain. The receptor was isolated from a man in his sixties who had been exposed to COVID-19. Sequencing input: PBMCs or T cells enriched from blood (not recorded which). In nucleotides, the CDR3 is TGCGCCAGCAGTCAATCTAAAGGGGTTTCCGGGGGAGATAGCAATCAGCCCCAGCATTTT. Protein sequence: CASSQSKGVSGGDSNQPQHF.